These T cell receptor beta chains were read from a single sample in a study of T-cell reconstitution after alpha-beta-depleted transplantation in children. TCRdb redid the calling of the PCR reads with MiXCR, one entry per CDR3 protein. Of about 210,000 distinct CDR3 sequences listed, approximately 15% are singletons. The material was PBMCs, mostly from graft donor cells, obtained 360 days after TCRalphabeta/CD19-depleted stem cell transplant. The source of these receptors is a male patient aged 2 to 10 who had a stem cell transplant for acute lymphoblastic leukemia, so the T cells may come from the graft donor. Both conserved end residues are part of each CDR3. The D gene is left open where the match is weak. Part of the rows lack a size; the others show once, few, many or a class for expanded clones.

few | TRBJ2-2 | - | TRBV12-3/TRBV12-4 | CASSLGTWSGELFF | TGTGCCAGCAGCCTCGGAACTTGGTCCGGGGAGCTGTTTTTT
- | TRBJ2-5 | - | TRBV29-1 | CSARKGGQETQYF | TGCAGCGCGAGAAAGGGGGGCCAAGAGACCCAGTACTTC
- | TRBJ1-4 | - | TRBV12-3/TRBV12-4 | CASSFGATNEKLFF | TGTGCCAGCAGTTTTGGGGCAACTAATGAAAAACTGTTTTTT
few | TRBJ2-5 | - | TRBV11-2 | CASRKTGYEETQYF | TGTGCCAGCAGAAAAACAGGGTACGAAGAGACCCAGTACTTC
- | TRBJ2-3 | TRBD2 | TRBV4-1 | CASSQDSLAGYTDTQYF | TGCGCCAGCAGCCAAGATTCCCTAGCGGGGTACACAGATACGCAGTATTTT
few | TRBJ2-1 | - | TRBV29-1 | CSAGTDSYNEQFF | TGCAGCGCCGGGACTGACTCCTACAATGAGCAGTTCTTC
few | TRBJ2-4 | TRBD1 | TRBV15 | CATSRPGQGAIQYF | TGTGCCACCAGCAGACCCGGACAGGGGGCCATTCAGTACTTC
few | TRBJ2-7 | - | TRBV5-1 | CASTDRRDRSHEQYF | TGCGCCAGCACGGACAGGCGGGATAGGTCCCACGAGCAGTACTTC
- | TRBJ2-2 | TRBD1 | TRBV7-9 | CASRLRAGQANTGELFF | TGTGCCAGCAGGCTGCGAGCTGGACAGGCGAACACCGGGGAGCTGTTTTTT
few | TRBJ2-1 | TRBD2 | TRBV5-1 | CASSLDGTSGPNEQFF | TGCGCCAGCAGCTTGGATGGGACTAGCGGGCCCAATGAGCAGTTCTTC
- | TRBJ2-7 | - | TRBV10-3 | CAISESTGTLPYEQYF | TGTGCCATCAGTGAGTCAACAGGGACTCTCCCCTACGAGCAGTACTTC
- | TRBJ2-7 | - | TRBV29-1 | CSVEGVRGPYEQYF | TGCAGCGTTGAAGGTGTCCGGGGGCCCTACGAGCAGTACTTC
few | TRBJ2-3 | - | TRBV7-3 | CASSRRAGVDTQYF | TGTGCCAGCAGCCGTAGGGCAGGGGTCGATACGCAGTATTTT
many | TRBJ2-1 | - | TRBV20-1 | CSALDGRSYNEQFF | TGCAGTGCTCTTGACGGACGGTCCTACAATGAGCAGTTCTTC
many | TRBJ2-1 | TRBD1 | TRBV4-1 | CASSQPDRADEQFF | TGCGCCAGCAGCCAACCGGACAGGGCCGATGAGCAGTTCTTC
many | TRBJ1-3 | TRBD1 | TRBV24-1 | CATSESDREANTIYF | TGTGCCACCAGTGAGTCCGACAGGGAGGCAAACACCATATATTTT
few | TRBJ2-7 | - | TRBV30 | CAWSGWLAKVDEQYF | TGTGCCTGGAGTGGGTGGCTAGCGAAGGTGGACGAGCAGTACTTC
few | TRBJ2-7 | - | TRBV12-3/TRBV12-4 | CASSWSPSYEQYF | TGTGCCAGCAGTTGGTCACCCAGCTACGAGCAGTACTTC
- | TRBJ2-1 | TRBD2 | TRBV12-3/TRBV12-4 | CASTQLSGAYNEQFF | TGTGCCAGCACCCAACTAAGCGGGGCCTACAATGAGCAGTTCTTC
few | TRBJ1-5 | - | TRBV12-3/TRBV12-4 | CASSLTGASNQPQHF | TGTGCCAGCAGTTTGACGGGGGCGAGCAATCAGCCCCAGCATTTT
- | TRBJ1-4 | - | TRBV12-3/TRBV12-4 | CASRPDNEKLFF | TGTGCCAGCAGACCTGATAATGAAAAACTGTTTTTT
- | TRBJ1-6 | - | TRBV12-3/TRBV12-4 | CASSLAALGRDNSPLHF | TGTGCCAGCAGTTTAGCAGCTTTGGGCAGGGATAATTCACCCCTCCACTTT
- | TRBJ2-2 | - | TRBV12-3/TRBV12-4 | CASSSDRAGSTGELFF | TGTGCCAGCAGTTCCGATCGGGCGGGTAGCACCGGGGAGCTGTTTTTT
few | TRBJ1-4 | - | TRBV20-1 | CSARDVARPGWEKLFF | TGCAGTGCTAGAGATGTGGCCCGACCCGGCTGGGAAAAACTGTTTTTT
- | TRBJ1-4 | - | TRBV3-1 | CASSPYLTRINGEKLFF | TGTGCCAGCAGCCCATACCTGACCCGGATCAATGGTGAAAAACTGTTTTTT
- | TRBJ1-4 | TRBD1 | TRBV2 | CASTRQGSYNNEKLFF | TGTGCCAGCACTAGACAGGGGAGCTATAATAATGAAAAACTGTTTTTT
- | TRBJ2-7 | - | TRBV4-1 | CASSQGENRAYEQYF | TGCGCCAGCAGCCAAGGCGAGAACAGGGCATACGAGCAGTACTTC
few | TRBJ1-5 | - | TRBV12-3/TRBV12-4 | CASSSLGGNQPQHF | TGTGCCAGCAGTTCCCTCGGGGGCAATCAGCCCCAGCATTTT
- | TRBJ2-3 | - | TRBV15 | CASEGAADTQYF | TGTGCCAGTGAAGGTGCCGCAGATACGCAGTATTTT